These 27 T cell receptor beta chains originate from one sample sequenced in a study of T cell responses to AZD1222 COVID-19 vaccine. The assay was immunoSEQ multiplex PCR, and TCRdb's table has in-frame clones only and misses some. The profile covers some 140,000 clones, with about 90% appearing a single time and about 5.5% taken by the ten largest. Sequencing used peripheral blood, obtained on day 0 of AZD1222 vaccination. These receptors all come from an adult in good health.

This clone has just a few counts. The rearrangement joins TRBV7-2 to TRBJ2-7; 8 bases line up with TRBD2. CDR3 length: 18 residues. After removal of 1 base from V and 7 bases from J, the junction contained 18 bases not matched to a gene. Germline CDR1 and CDR2: SGHTA and FQGNSA. Here the CDR3 reads CASSLEIPGRGLGLEQYF. Written as DNA, the CDR3 is TGTGCCAGCAGCTTAGAAATTCCCGGGAGGGGACTAGGTTTGGAGCAGTACTTC.

V and J are TRBV5-1 and TRBJ2-5; 13 bases are a match to TRBD2. The V and J ends lost 0 bases and 4 bases, in that order; junction bases with no gene match: 3. The CDR3 contains 16 residues. Germline CDR1 reads SGHRS; CDR2 reads YFSETQ. This chain's CDR3 is CASSLEGTSGIETQYF. The CDR3 DNA reads TGCGCCAGCAGCTTGGAAGGGACTAGCGGGATAGAGACCCAGTACTTC.

This rearrangement joins TRBV5-4 to TRBJ1-1; no clear D gene. Between the trimmed V and J ends, which lost 6 bases and 5 bases, there was a span of 8 bases. The germline V gene has CDR1 SGHNT and CDR2 YYREEE (reference sequence). This CDR3 is built from 11 residues. CDR3 DNA: TGTGCCAGCACGTCCGGGACTGAAGCTTTCTTT. It translates to CASTSGTEAFF.

V usage is TRBV10-3 and J usage is TRBJ2-7; perhaps TRBD1 as D (6 bases). Trimming removed 5 bases at V and 0 bases at J, with 14 bases between. This CDR3 spans 15 amino acids. CDR1 ENHRY and CDR2 SYGVKD come from the germline V gene. CDR3 nucleotides: TGTGCCATCAGTTTAACAGGGTCCAGCTCCTACGAGCAGTACTTC. This encodes CAISLTGSSSYEQYF.

The V gene is TRBV5-1, the J gene TRBJ2-1, with D possibly matching TRBD2 (6 bases). CDR1 is SGHRS, CDR2 YFSETQ, per germline. Trimming cost V 0 bases and J 8 bases, with 18 bases left between them. The CDR3 covers 16 residues. CDR3 sequence reads: CASSLEVAGPLDEQFF. CDR3 DNA sequence: TGCGCCAGCAGCTTGGAGGTGGCGGGGCCACTTGATGAGCAGTTCTTC. Based on the CDR3 plus reference TRBV5-1 and TRBJ2-1, the full variable domain is KAGVTQTPRYLIKTRGQQVTLSCSPISGHRSVSWYQQTPGQGLQFLFEYFSETQRNKGNFPGRFSGRQFSNSRSEMNVSTLELGDSALYLCASSLEVAGPLDEQFFGPGTRLTVL.

The J gene is TRBJ2-7, the V gene TRBV28; maybe TRBD2 (5 bases). The V end lost 3 bases, the J end lost 1 base, and 13 bases lay between the germline ends. The CDR3 is made up of 15 amino acids. Germline loops: CDR1 MDHEN, CDR2 SYDVKM. CDR3 in DNA: TGTGCCAGCAGTTTTAGGGAGACACTTTCCTACGAGCAGTACTTC. This codes for CASSFRETLSYEQYF.

The chain joins TRBV12-5 to TRBJ2-1; D is ambiguous. V was trimmed by 6 bases and J by 7 bases, leaving 19 bases between them. The CDR3 is made up of 15 amino acids. Per the germline V gene, CDR1 is LGHNT and CDR2 is FRNRAP. For the CDR3, the DNA is TGTGCTAGTGGACTTGTCCGAACTCCCCGGAATGAGCAGTTCTTC. Translation gives CASGLVRTPRNEQFF.

There are a few counts of this clone. The sample carries other DNA sequences with the same CDR3. The chain employs TRBV11-2 and TRBJ2-7; no definite D call. With 4 bases removed from V and 2 bases from J, the gap between germline ends came to 3 bases. CDR1 SGHAT and CDR2 FQNNGV come from the germline V gene. This CDR3 is 11 amino acids long. The CDR3, as DNA: TGTGCCAGCAGCTCGACCTACGAGCAGTACTTC. Its protein product is CASSSTYEQYF.

This clone has only a few counts. The DNA of the CDR3 is TGTGCCAGCAGCCAAGACGGGATTGTTATAACTAATGAAAAACTGTTTTTT. This encodes CASSQDGIVITNEKLFF. V and J are TRBV4-2 and TRBJ1-4, with D uncertain. Germline CDR1 is LGHNA and CDR2 is YNFKEQ. This CDR3 is built from 17 residues. Trimming removed 0 bases at V and 1 base at J, with 12 bases between.

V usage is TRBV19 and J usage is TRBJ2-1; D is undetermined. The CDR3 extends over 13 amino acids. Per germline, CDR1 LNHDA and CDR2 SQIVND (reference sequence). Trimming removed 1 base from V and 10 bases from J, with 11 bases in between. Written as DNA, the CDR3 is TGTGCCAGTAGTATAGGGCTAGTCCTCGAGCAGTTCTTC. Translating it yields CASSIGLVLEQFF.

V usage is TRBV4-1 and J usage is TRBJ1-4, with TRBD1 identical over 9 bases. The CDR3 runs to 13 residues. Germline CDR1 MGHRA, CDR2 YSYEKL. Trimming took 9 bases from V and 6 from J; bases not matched to a gene: 5. The CDR3 reads CASRDRVHEKLFF. CDR3 DNA sequence: TGCGCCAGTAGGGACAGGGTACATGAAAAACTGTTTTTT.

The J gene is TRBJ2-5, the V gene TRBV7-8; 9 bases agree with TRBD1. The CDR3 has 16 residues. Germline values: CDR1 SGHVS, CDR2 FQNEAQ. V gave up 5 bases and J gave up 5 bases; unmatched junction bases: 12. The DNA of the CDR3 is TGTGCCAGCAGCCCACGCCGGGACAGGGTGTTGGAGACCCAGTACTTC. It yields the protein CASSPRRDRVLETQYF.

This sequence joins TRBV7-2 and TRBJ2-2; D ambiguous. The CDR3 loop spans 15 amino acids. Germline V CDR1 and CDR2: SGHTA, FQGNSA. V lost 6 bases to trimming and J lost 2 bases, with 13 bases between them. CDR3 nucleotide sequence: TGTGCCAGCAGGAGGAGCGTCCAAAACACCGGGGAGCTGTTTTTT. It specifies CASRRSVQNTGELFF.

The V call is TRBV6-6, the J call TRBJ2-2, with TRBD2 matching 7 bases. The ends lost 5 bases at V and 1 base at J; junction bases unmatched: 13. This CDR3 has 18 amino acids. Per the germline V gene, CDR1 is MNHNY and CDR2 is SVGAGI (reference sequence). CDR3 in amino acids: CASSRPPRRGRNTGELFF. CDR3 bases: TGTGCCAGCAGTCGCCCCCCTCGGCGGGGGAGGAACACCGGGGAGCTGTTTTTT.

The chain couples TRBV12-3 or TRBV12-4 to TRBJ1-2, with 8 bases matching TRBD1. The junction had 6 bases not matched to a gene; V was cut back by 5 bases and J by 7 bases. The CDR3 contains 13 residues. Here the CDR3 reads CASSPTGGLGYTF. The CDR3 DNA is TGTGCCAGCAGTCCTACAGGGGGACTTGGCTACACCTTC.

The chain has TRBV28 and TRBJ2-7; 8 positions match TRBD2. CDR1 and CDR2 (germline): MDHEN, SYDVKM. CDR3 length: 14 residues. V trimming: 3 bases; J trimming: 6 bases; junction bases outside the gene matches: 7. CDR3 protein: CASSLSGRGGEQYF. Here the CDR3 DNA reads TGTGCCAGCAGTTTGAGCGGGAGAGGGGGCGAGCAGTACTTC.

This clone was counted once. The gene calls are TRBV11-2 and TRBJ2-3; 10 positions agree with TRBD2. This CDR3 comprises 19 residues. Germline loops: CDR1 SGHAT, CDR2 FQNNGV. The ends lost 4 bases at V and 1 base at J; junction bases unmatched: 14. CDR3 amino acids: CASSWGPFGLAGGTDTQYF. The CDR3 DNA reads TGTGCCAGCAGCTGGGGCCCCTTTGGGCTAGCGGGAGGCACAGATACGCAGTATTTT.

CDR3 nucleotide sequence: TGTGCCAGCAGCAAGAGGGCTAGCGGGAGCTACGAGCAGTACTTC. Protein product: CASSKRASGSYEQYF. V gene TRBV13 combines with J gene TRBJ2-7; 10 bases line up with TRBD2. The CDR3 is 15 residues long. From germline, CDR1 is PRHDT and CDR2 FYEKMQ (reference sequence). V lost 5 bases to trimming and J lost 3 bases; unmatched junction nucleotides: 7.

The chain carries TRBV7-3 and TRBJ1-4; possibly TRBD1 for D (5 bases). The germline V and J ends were trimmed by 5 bases and 4 bases, with 17 bases remaining between them. This CDR3 comprises 16 residues. CDR1 is SGHTA and CDR2 is FQGTGA in the germline V gene. The CDR3 bases are TGTGCCAGCAGCCCTAAGACCGGGACTGTTAATGAAAAACTGTTTTTT. It is translated as CASSPKTGTVNEKLFF.

The chain combines TRBV30 with TRBJ2-1; 9 nucleotides agree with TRBD2. CDR3 length: 13 amino acids. The germline V gene has CDR1 GTSNPN and CDR2 SVGIG (reference sequence). The V and J ends lost 5 bases and 6 bases, in that order; junction bases with no gene match: 5. The CDR3 nucleotides are TGTGCCTGGGTGAGCGGGAGGCCCAATGAGCAGTTCTTC. Protein product: CAWVSGRPNEQFF.

V and J are TRBV2 and TRBJ1-2; D is perhaps TRBD1 (5 bases). CDR1 and CDR2 from the germline V gene are SNHLY and FYNNEI. The CDR3 contains 14 residues. The CDR3 DNA sequence: TGTGCTCCACTCCCGCGGGGGGGTAAGAGAGGCTACACCTTC. Translated, it gives CAPLPRGGKRGYTF.

The chain has TRBV3-1 (or the pseudogene TRBV3-2) and TRBJ2-7; D is ambiguous. The CDR3 covers 14 residues. Trimming pared 0 bases from V and 0 bases from J, leaving 6 bases between. Per germline, CDR1 LGHDT and CDR2 YNNKEL (reference sequence). This CDR3 is CASSQDPSSYEQYF. The CDR3 bases are TGTGCCAGCAGCCAAGATCCTAGCTCCTACGAGCAGTACTTC.

The rearrangement uses TRBV24-1 and TRBJ2-3; 11 nucleotides line up with TRBD1. V shed 3 bases and J 2 bases; nucleotides not matched to a gene: 6. Germline values: CDR1 KGHDR, CDR2 SFDVKD. This CDR3 comprises 17 residues. This chain's CDR3 is CATSDPGQGAYTDTQYF. The CDR3, as DNA: TGTGCCACCAGTGATCCCGGACAGGGGGCCTACACAGATACGCAGTATTTT.

The gene calls are TRBV30 and TRBJ1-3; maybe TRBD1 (6 bases). V shed 3 bases and J shed 4 bases, with 13 bases lying between them. In germline, CDR1 is GTSNPN, CDR2 SVGIG (reference sequence). CDR3 length: 14 amino acids. CDR3 nucleotide sequence: TGTGCCTGGAGCCGACAGGCGTCAGGAAACACCATATATTTT. Protein product: CAWSRQASGNTIYF.

The V call is TRBV24-1, the J call TRBJ1-4; a possible D gene is TRBD1 (5 bases). With 5 bases removed from V and 7 bases from J, the gap between germline ends came to 10 bases. Looked up from germline, CDR1 is KGHDR and CDR2 is SFDVKD. This CDR3 spans 13 amino acids. The CDR3 bases are TGTGCCACCAGTGCGCCTGGGGGTGAAAAACTGTTTTTT. This gives the protein CATSAPGGEKLFF.

The genes are TRBV5-4 and TRBJ1-2; TRBD1 agrees at 7 bases. V was clipped by 4 bases and J by 5 bases; unmatched bases: 5. There are 13 residues in the CDR3. Looked up from germline, CDR1 is SGHNT and CDR2 is YYREEE (reference sequence). The CDR3 is CASSPTGLYGYTF. The CDR3 region has the DNA TGTGCCAGCAGCCCGACAGGGTTATATGGCTACACCTTC.

This chain uses TRBV29-1 with TRBJ1-5; D remains ambiguous. The V gene's germline CDR1 is SQVTM and CDR2 ANQGSEA. This CDR3 has 13 residues. The V end was cut by 4 bases, the J end by 3 bases, with 10 bases between. The CDR3 is CSVGGADNQPQHF. CDR3 in DNA: TGCAGCGTTGGTGGAGCGGACAATCAGCCCCAGCATTTT.